This T cell receptor beta chain was obtained from a study of human T cells and chemical hapten exposure. General study points: The study found that DPC sensitization did not change TCRs above 1 in 1000 frequency.

Time point described: pre-sensitization, week 0. Indicated treatment: therapeutic diphenylcyclopropenone sensitization with weekly scalp DPC. Participating donors were patients with alopecia, aged 18 to 70 years, considered appropriate candidates for DPC. In the original processing: From roughly 23,000 to 700,000 TCRs were found per sample, with a median of approximately 92,000. One entry per CDR3 protein, called by TCRdb with MiXCR from the RACE reads. TCRdb assigned the V and J calls; the authors' analysis was not used. There are 350,000 to 450,000 distinct CDR3 sequences in the sample; roughly 5.3% occur only once, and approximately 2.4% lies in the top ten. In its sample, this clonotype was seen a few times. The antigen is unknown. This CDR3 contains 16 residues. The germline gives CDR1 MDHEN, CDR2 SYDVKM. The V and J ends lost 5 bases and 2 bases, in that order; junction bases with no gene match: 8.

This chain connects TRBV28 to TRBJ2-5; 10 bases are shared with TRBD2. The sequencing here drew on whole blood, taken in connection with sensitization to the hapten diphenylcyclopropenone (DPC). The sequence was obtained from a woman between 50 and 59 years old with alopecia areata. Some clones in this sample may be carry-over from other donors' samples. CDR3 in amino acids: CASSRLAGAGQETQYF. The CDR3 DNA sequence: TGTGCCAGCAGTCGCCTAGCGGGAGCTGGGCAAGAGACCCAGTACTTC.